The rows below give T cell receptor beta chains drawn from one sample of a study of cytomegalovirus exposure and HLA in healthy donors. Sequencing was performed with immunoSEQ multiplex PCR; in TCRdb, only in-frame clones are kept and a portion is missing. The data show under 200,000 clones, with around 72% seen just once and about 1.3% held by the top ten. Sequences were obtained from PBMCs. The receptors were gathered from a man between 18 and 35 years old in good health and CMV-seronegative. The CDR3 runs from the conserved cysteine through the conserved F or W. The D gene is left open where the match is weak. Expanded clones get a size class; other rows say once, few or many, or leave the size out.

NA | TRBJ2-5 | 16 | TRBV12-1 | NA | CASLGGGGVQGETQYF | TGTGCCAGCTTGGGGGGGGGTGGGGTCCAAGGGGAGACCCAGTACTTC
TRBD1 | TRBJ2-2 | 16 | TRBV28 | NA | CASSLSKGQFTGELFF | TGTGCCAGCAGTCTCTCCAAGGGACAGTTCACCGGGGAGCTGTTTTTT
NA | TRBJ2-1 | 10 | TRBV29-1 | NA | CSVGQDEQFF | TGCAGCGTGGGCCAGGATGAGCAGTTCTTC
TRBD2 | TRBJ2-4 | 15 | TRBV9 | NA | CASSTGGAGGNIQYF | TGTGCCAGCAGCACGGGGGGAGCGGGGGGAAACATTCAGTACTTC
NA | TRBJ2-7 | 15 | TRBV10-3 | few | CAISESRERIYEQYF | TGTGCCATCAGTGAGTCCCGGGAAAGGATCTACGAGCAGTACTTC
NA | TRBJ2-7 | 12 | TRBV19 | NA | CASSIQGREQYF | TGTGCCAGTAGTATACAGGGGCGCGAGCAGTACTTC
TRBD1 | TRBJ2-2 | 14 | TRBV11-3 | NA | CASGPGQATGELFF | TGTGCCAGCGGGCCGGGACAGGCCACCGGGGAGCTGTTTTTT
TRBD1 | TRBJ2-7 | 15 | TRBV28 | NA | CASRDYGTGDYEQYF | TGTGCCAGCAGGGACTACGGGACAGGGGACTACGAGCAGTACTTC
TRBD1 | TRBJ1-2 | 15 | TRBV5-4 | NA | CASSFETGTNYGYTF | TGTGCCAGCAGCTTCGAGACAGGGACTAACTATGGCTACACCTTC
NA | TRBJ2-1 | 15 | TRBV6-5 | NA | CASSYSGSSYNEQFF | TGTGCCAGCAGTTACTCCGGGAGCTCCTACAATGAGCAGTTCTTC
TRBD1 | TRBJ1-1 | 15 | TRBV9 | NA | CASSVEGQGGRRAFF | TGTGCCAGCAGCGTAGAGGGACAGGGTGGAAGAAGAGCTTTCTTT
TRBD1 | TRBJ1-4 | 14 | TRBV19 | NA | CASSIMAGGEKLFF | TGTGCCAGTAGTATAATGGCAGGGGGCGAAAAACTGTTTTTT
TRBD1 | TRBJ1-2 | 15 | TRBV7-2 | few | CASSLAARTGTGYTF | TGTGCCAGCAGCTTAGCGGCGCGGACAGGGACCGGCTACACCTTC
TRBD1 | TRBJ2-7 | 16 | TRBV6-1 | NA | CASSVSPAGGADEQYF | TGTGCCAGCAGTGTATCCCCGGCAGGGGGCGCGGACGAGCAGTACTTC
TRBD2 | TRBJ2-7 | 17 | TRBV7-8 | NA | CASSLSGRGLRTNEQYF | TGTGCCAGCAGCCTTAGCGGGAGAGGATTACGAACTAACGAGCAGTACTTC
NA | TRBJ2-1 | 13 | TRBV18 | NA | CASSPNRGNEQFF | TGTGCCAGCTCACCAAATAGGGGAAATGAGCAGTTCTTC
NA | TRBJ1-5 | 16 | TRBV5-6 | NA | CASSSNRLYSNQPQHF | TGTGCCAGCAGCTCAAACAGGCTATATAGCAATCAGCCCCAGCATTTT
NA | TRBJ1-4 | 15 | TRBV7-2 | few | CASSFQGSTNEKLFF | TGTGCCAGCAGCTTCCAGGGGTCAACTAATGAAAAACTGTTTTTT
NA | TRBJ2-1 | 13 | TRBV6-5 | NA | CASTGLLYNEQFF | TGTGCCAGCACCGGACTCCTATACAATGAGCAGTTCTTC
NA | TRBJ1-2 | 13 | TRBV2 | NA | CASSEAGLYGYTF | TGTGCCAGCAGTGAAGCGGGCCTCTATGGCTACACCTTC
TRBD2 | TRBJ2-3 | 15 | TRBV19 | NA | CASRRLAGARDTQYF | TGTGCCAGTAGAAGACTAGCGGGAGCCAGGGATACGCAGTATTTT
NA | TRBJ1-1 | 15 | TRBV4-1 | NA | CASSQEGVLITEAFF | TGCGCCAGCAGCCAAGAAGGAGTGCTGATCACTGAAGCTTTCTTT
TRBD2 | TRBJ2-2 | 14 | TRBV10-3 | NA | CAIKAGGGTGELFF | TGTGCCATCAAGGCGGGCGGGGGCACCGGGGAGCTGTTTTTT
NA | TRBJ2-1 | 12 | TRBV29-1 | NA | CSDAPAYNEQFF | TGCAGCGACGCACCGGCCTACAATGAGCAGTTCTTC
TRBD2 | TRBJ2-5 | 16 | TRBV9 | NA | CASSVSRTSLSGTQYF | TGTGCCAGCAGCGTAAGCCGGACTAGCCTCTCGGGGACCCAGTACTTC
TRBD2 | TRBJ2-7 | 17 | TRBV7-2 | few | CASSGLAGGRGSYEQYF | TGTGCCAGCTCCGGACTAGCGGGAGGCCGCGGTTCCTACGAGCAGTACTTC
NA | TRBJ1-2 | 12 | TRBV30 | NA | CAWGTGPSGYTF | TGTGCCTGGGGAACAGGGCCAAGTGGCTACACCTTC
TRBD1 | TRBJ2-1 | 14 | TRBV28 | NA | CASRQGARYNEQFF | TGTGCCAGCAGACAGGGGGCGCGTTACAATGAGCAGTTCTTC
TRBD2 | TRBJ2-1 | 15 | TRBV19 | NA | CASSATSGDYNEQFF | TGTGCCAGTAGCGCCACTAGCGGGGACTACAATGAGCAGTTCTTC
NA | TRBJ2-3 | 14 | TRBV5-1 | NA | CASSYSLSTDTQYF | TGCGCCAGCAGCTATTCACTTAGCACAGATACGCAGTATTTT
NA | TRBJ2-3 | 20 | TRBV1 | NA | CTSSQDNAVGLADSTDTQYF | TGCACCAGCAGCCAAGATAATGCCGTAGGTCTAGCGGATAGCACAGATACGCAGTATTTT
NA | TRBJ2-7 | 14 | TRBV4-3 | NA | CASSQGSAAYEQYF | TGCGCCAGCAGCCAAGGTAGCGCCGCCTACGAGCAGTACTTC